The 8 T cell receptor beta chains listed next were all sequenced from one sample in a study of Graves' ophthalmopathy and Graves' hyperthyroidism. As the template, RNA transcripts were used to amplify TCR beta CDR3 regions. First-round RT-PCR with HTBI primers preceded a second-round multiplex PCR. One entry per CDR3 protein results from TCRdb running MiXCR on the multiplex PCR reads. There are over a million distinct CDR3 sequences in the sample; about 36% occur only once, and roughly 11% lies in the top ten. The sample was peripheral blood or thyroid tissue (not recorded which). Receptors were obtained from an adult man with Graves' hyperthyroidism.

The chain recombines TRBV7-2 with TRBJ1-1; no definite D call. V lost 5 bases to trimming and J lost 1 base, with 14 bases between them. Germline CDR1 SGHTA, CDR2 FQGNSA. The CDR3 length is 15 residues. DNA for the CDR3: TGTGCCAGCAGCCTTAACGAAGGGCAGAACACTGAAGCTTTCTTT. Residues: CASSLNEGQNTEAFF.

This clonotype was found many times. The chain is built from TRBV19 and TRBJ2-2, with D perhaps being TRBD1 or TRBD2 (6 bases each). CDR3 length equals 15 residues. Looked up from germline, CDR1 is LNHDA and CDR2 is SQIVND (reference sequence). V lost 3 bases to trimming and J lost 5 bases, with 13 bases between them. CDR3 DNA sequence: TGTGCCAGTAGTATGAGGGGGGCACAAACCGGGGAGCTGTTTTTT. It encodes CASSMRGAQTGELFF.

This clonotype has a handful of counts. The CDR3 sequence is CASSGADNYEQYF. In DNA, the CDR3 is TGCGCCAGCAGCGGAGCAGATAACTACGAGCAGTACTTC. The genes are TRBV5-1 and TRBJ2-7; no reliable D call. This CDR3 contains 13 residues. The V gene lost 4 bases and the J gene lost 3 bases, with 11 bases spanning the gap. Germline assignment: CDR1 SGHRS and CDR2 YFSETQ.

This clonotype turned up a few times. The CDR3 region is CASSYPRTRGIVGEQYF. The CDR3 DNA sequence: TGTGCCAGCAGTTACCCACGCACCAGAGGGATCGTGGGCGAGCAGTACTTC. The chain joins TRBV6-5 to TRBJ2-7; D may be TRBD2 (5 bases). CDR3 size: 17 residues. Trimming removed 2 bases from V and 6 bases from J, with 23 bases in between. CDR1 MNHEY and CDR2 SVGAGI come from the germline V gene.

V usage is TRBV12-3 or TRBV12-4 and J usage is TRBJ2-5; D possibly corresponds to TRBD2 (7 bases). V lost 8 bases, J lost 4 bases, and 23 bases lay in between. This CDR3 is 16 amino acids long. The CDR3 DNA reads as TGTGCCAGCGCCCCGGGGGGCACCGGCGGGGGAGAGACCCAGTACTTC. Translation gives CASAPGGTGGGETQYF.

The chain links TRBV7-8 to TRBJ1-6; TRBD1 aligns across 7 bases. Germline CDR1 SGHVS, CDR2 FQNEAQ. CDR3 length: 17 residues. V lost 8 bases to trimming and J lost 7 bases; unmatched junction nucleotides: 17. The CDR3 DNA reads TGTGCCAGCGCGGGACAGCCCGTCAGGGGAGGGAATTCACCCCTCCACTTT. Protein sequence: CASAGQPVRGGNSPLHF.

The rearrangement joins TRBV20-1 to TRBJ1-4, with D tentatively TRBD1 (6 bases). Germline V gives CDR1 DFQATT, CDR2 SNEGSKA (reference sequence). The CDR3 is 15 amino acids. Trimming stripped 0 bases from V and 10 bases from J, with 18 bases between. The CDR3 spells CSARDLGQSNGKLFF. The CDR3 DNA reads as TGCAGTGCTAGAGATCTAGGACAGTCAAACGGAAAACTGTTTTTT.

The gene calls are TRBV15 and TRBJ2-5; 10 bases are shared with TRBD2. Per the germline V gene, CDR1 is LNHNV and CDR2 is YYDKDF (reference sequence). The CDR3 consists of 16 residues. Germline trimming cut 0 bases from V and 3 bases from J; bases unmatched to any gene: 4. CDR3 protein: CATSRDSLAGEETQYF. CDR3 DNA: TGTGCCACCAGCAGAGATAGTCTAGCGGGAGAAGAGACCCAGTACTTC.